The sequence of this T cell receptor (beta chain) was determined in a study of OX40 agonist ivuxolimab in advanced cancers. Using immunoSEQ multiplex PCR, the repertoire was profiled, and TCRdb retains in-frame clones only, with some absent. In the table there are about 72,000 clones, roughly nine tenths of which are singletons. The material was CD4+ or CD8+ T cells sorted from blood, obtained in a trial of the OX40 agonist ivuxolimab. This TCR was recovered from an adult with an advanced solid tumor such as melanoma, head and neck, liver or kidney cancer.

The CDR3 sequence is CASSQGGETYEQYF. In DNA form, the CDR3 reads TGTGCCAGCAGCCAGGGGGGGGAAACCTACGAGCAGTACTTC. The rearrangement joins TRBV6-1 to TRBJ2-7; the D gene could be TRBD1 or TRBD2 (7 bases each). V lost 6 bases and J 2 bases, leaving 14 bases between the germline ends. The CDR3 is made up of 14 amino acids. Per the germline V gene, CDR1 is MNHNS and CDR2 is SASEGT.